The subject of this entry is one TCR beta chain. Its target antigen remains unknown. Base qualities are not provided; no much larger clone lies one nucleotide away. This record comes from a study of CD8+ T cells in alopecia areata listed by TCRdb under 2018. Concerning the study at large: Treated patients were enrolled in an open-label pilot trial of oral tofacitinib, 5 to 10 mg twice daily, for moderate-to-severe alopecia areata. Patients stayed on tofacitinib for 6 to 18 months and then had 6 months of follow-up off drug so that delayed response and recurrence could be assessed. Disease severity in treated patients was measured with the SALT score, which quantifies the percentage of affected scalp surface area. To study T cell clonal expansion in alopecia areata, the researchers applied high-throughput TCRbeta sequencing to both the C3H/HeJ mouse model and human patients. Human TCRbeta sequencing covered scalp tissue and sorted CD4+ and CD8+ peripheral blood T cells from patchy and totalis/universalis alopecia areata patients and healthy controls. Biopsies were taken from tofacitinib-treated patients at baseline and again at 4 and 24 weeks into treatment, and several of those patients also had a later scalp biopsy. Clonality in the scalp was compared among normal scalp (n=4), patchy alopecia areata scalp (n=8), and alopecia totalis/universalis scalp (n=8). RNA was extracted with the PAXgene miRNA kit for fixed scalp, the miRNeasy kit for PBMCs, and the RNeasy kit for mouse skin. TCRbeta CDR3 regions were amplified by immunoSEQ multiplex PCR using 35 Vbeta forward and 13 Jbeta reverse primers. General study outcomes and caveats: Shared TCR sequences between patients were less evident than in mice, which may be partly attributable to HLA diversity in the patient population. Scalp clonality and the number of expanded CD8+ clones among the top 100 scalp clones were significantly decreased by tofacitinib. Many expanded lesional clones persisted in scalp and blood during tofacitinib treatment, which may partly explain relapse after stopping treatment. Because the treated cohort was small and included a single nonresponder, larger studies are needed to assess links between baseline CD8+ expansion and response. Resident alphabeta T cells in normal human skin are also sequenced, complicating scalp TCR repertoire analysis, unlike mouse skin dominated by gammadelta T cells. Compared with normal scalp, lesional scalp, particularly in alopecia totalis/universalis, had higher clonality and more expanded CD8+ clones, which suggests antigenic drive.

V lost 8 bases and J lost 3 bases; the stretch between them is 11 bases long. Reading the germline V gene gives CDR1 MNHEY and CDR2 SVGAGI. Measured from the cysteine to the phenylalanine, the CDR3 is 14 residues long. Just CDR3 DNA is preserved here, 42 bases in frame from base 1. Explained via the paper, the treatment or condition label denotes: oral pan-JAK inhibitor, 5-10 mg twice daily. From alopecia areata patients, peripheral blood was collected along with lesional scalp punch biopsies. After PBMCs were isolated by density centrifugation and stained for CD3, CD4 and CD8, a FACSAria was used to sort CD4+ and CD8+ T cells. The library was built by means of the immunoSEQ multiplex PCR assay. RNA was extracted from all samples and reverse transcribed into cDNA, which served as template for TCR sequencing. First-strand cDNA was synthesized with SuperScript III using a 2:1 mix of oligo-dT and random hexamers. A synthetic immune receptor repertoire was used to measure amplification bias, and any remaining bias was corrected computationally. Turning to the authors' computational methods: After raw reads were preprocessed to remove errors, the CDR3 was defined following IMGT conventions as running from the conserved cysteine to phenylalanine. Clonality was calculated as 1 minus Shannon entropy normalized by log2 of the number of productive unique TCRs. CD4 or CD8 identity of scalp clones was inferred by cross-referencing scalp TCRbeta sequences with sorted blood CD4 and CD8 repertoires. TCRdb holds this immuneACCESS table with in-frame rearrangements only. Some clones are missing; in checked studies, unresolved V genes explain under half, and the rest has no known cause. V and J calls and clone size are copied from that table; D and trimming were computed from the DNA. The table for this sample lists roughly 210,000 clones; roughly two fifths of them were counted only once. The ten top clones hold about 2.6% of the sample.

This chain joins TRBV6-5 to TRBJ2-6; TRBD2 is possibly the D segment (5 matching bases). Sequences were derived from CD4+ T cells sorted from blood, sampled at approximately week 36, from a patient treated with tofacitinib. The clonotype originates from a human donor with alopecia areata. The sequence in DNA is TGTGCCAGCGGCTCCGACTATGGGGCCAACGTCCTGACTTTC. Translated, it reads CASGSDYGANVLTF.